The source of this T cell receptor beta chain is a study of sequential checkpoint blockade in melanoma. Looking at the study overall: Maintenance nivolumab came after either treatment sequence. Approximately 20 patients had tumor biopsies before treatment and at week 13.

Treatment specified: randomized to nivolumab then ipilimumab (arm A) or the reverse (arm B). This clone was seen a few times. Here immunoSEQ multiplex PCR was the method, and the copy in TCRdb shows in-frame clones only, minus some. The sample gives about 12,000 clones, roughly a fifth of which show up once; approximately 6.6% is in the top ten. Trimming took off 0 bases at V and 4 bases at J, with 11 bases between the two ends. This CDR3 has 15 amino acids. Per germline, CDR1 SGDLS and CDR2 YYNGEE. The chain carries TRBV9 and TRBJ2-1; D uncertain. The sequenced sample was tumor tissue (inferred from file names), obtained from a patient given nivolumab and ipilimumab in sequence. This sequence was found in a human donor with melanoma. The CDR3 spells CASSVGGDLYNEQFF. The DNA for the CDR3 is TGTGCCAGCAGCGTAGGCGGAGACCTATACAATGAGCAGTTCTTC.